This T cell receptor beta chain was recorded in a study of lymphopenia after photon versus proton radiotherapy. Looked up from germline, CDR1 is MDHEN and CDR2 is SYDVKM. Trimming at V came to 5 bases and at J to 8 bases, leaving 7 bases not matched to a gene. The CDR3 totals 14 residues. The protocol was immunoSEQ multiplex PCR, while the TCRdb copy is restricted to in-frame clones and leaves out a portion. This table holds over 35,000 clones, about 86% found once. Sample: peripheral blood, taken from a patient treated with proton-based radiotherapy. J is TRBJ1-1 and V is TRBV28, with TRBD1 identical over 11 bases. This receptor was taken from a woman in her 70s with pancreatic cancer. Some clones in this sample may be carry-over from other donors' samples. This chain's CDR3 is CASSRDRGGSEAFF. The CDR3 DNA follows: TGTGCCAGCAGTCGGGACAGGGGGGGGTCCGAAGCTTTCTTT.